This T cell receptor beta chain appears in the sequencing data of a study of tumor and adjacent non-tumor tissue in lung cancer. Background on the study: The cohort had about a dozen adenocarcinoma, 2 squamous cell and 1 small cell patients. The patients, roughly eleven men and roughly 5 women, were about 31 to 80 with stage I to III disease. Samples averaged roughly 4.2 million productive TCRbeta reads each.

The library came from three nested PCR rounds adapted from ARM-PCR protocols. TCRdb called the multiplex PCR reads again in MiXCR, with one record for every CDR3 protein. The sample shows 200,000 to 250,000 distinct CDR3 sequences, about 76% of them seen only once. Concerning this clonotype: Germline and junction disagree at one end, which may indicate a read error.

RNA was extracted from bulk tissue without any cell sorting. Germline CDR1 is MNHNS and CDR2 is SASEGT. The CDR3 is 17 residues long. Sequencing was done on a sample of lung tumor tissue. The chain uses TRBV6-1 and TRBJ2-3; TRBD1 or TRBD2 may be the D gene (5 bases each). This clonotype originated in a man between 60 and 70 years old with non-small cell lung cancer. The CDR3: CASSEYGVGTDSDTQYF. CDR3 bases: TGTGCCAGCAGTGAATATGGGGTGGGGACCGATTCGGATACACAGTATTTT.